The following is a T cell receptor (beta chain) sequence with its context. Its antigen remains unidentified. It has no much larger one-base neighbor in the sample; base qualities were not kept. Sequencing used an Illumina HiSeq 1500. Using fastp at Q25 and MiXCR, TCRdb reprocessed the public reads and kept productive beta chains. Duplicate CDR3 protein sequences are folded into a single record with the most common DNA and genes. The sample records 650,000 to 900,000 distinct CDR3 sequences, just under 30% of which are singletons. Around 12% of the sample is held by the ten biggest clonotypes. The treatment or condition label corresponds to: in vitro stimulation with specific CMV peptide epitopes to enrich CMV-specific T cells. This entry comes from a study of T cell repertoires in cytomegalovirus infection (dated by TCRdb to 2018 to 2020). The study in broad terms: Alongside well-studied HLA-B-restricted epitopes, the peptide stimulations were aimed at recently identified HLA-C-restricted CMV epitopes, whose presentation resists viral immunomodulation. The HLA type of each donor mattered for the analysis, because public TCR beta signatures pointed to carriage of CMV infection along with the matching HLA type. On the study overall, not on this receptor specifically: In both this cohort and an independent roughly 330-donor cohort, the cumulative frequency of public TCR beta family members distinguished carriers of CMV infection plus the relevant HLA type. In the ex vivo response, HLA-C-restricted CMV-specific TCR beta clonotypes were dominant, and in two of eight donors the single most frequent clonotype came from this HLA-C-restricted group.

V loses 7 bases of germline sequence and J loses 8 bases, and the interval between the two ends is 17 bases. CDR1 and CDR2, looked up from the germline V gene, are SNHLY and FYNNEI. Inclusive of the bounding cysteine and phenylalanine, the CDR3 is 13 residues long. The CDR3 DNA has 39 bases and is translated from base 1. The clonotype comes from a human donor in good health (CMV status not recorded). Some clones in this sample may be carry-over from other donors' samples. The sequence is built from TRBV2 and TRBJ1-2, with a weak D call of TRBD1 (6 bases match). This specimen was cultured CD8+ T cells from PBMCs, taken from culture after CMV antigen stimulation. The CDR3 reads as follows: CASMGRGTGGYTF. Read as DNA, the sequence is TGTGCCAGCATGGGCAGGGGCACGGGGGGCTACACCTTC.